Listed below are T cell receptor beta chains from one sample, sequenced in a study of PD-1 blockade in mismatch repair-deficient tumors. Method: immunoSEQ multiplex PCR; TCRdb's copy keeps in-frame clones and lacks some. The repertoire holds 85,000 to 130,000 clones, with 82% as singletons. The sample was peripheral blood, taken about 36 weeks after starting pembrolizumab. The receptors were gathered from an adult with mismatch repair-deficient cancer. The CDR3 runs from the conserved cysteine through the conserved F or W. D genes are given only for firm matches. Not every row has a clone size; where given, it reads once, few, many or a size class.

d_gene,abundance,j_gene,v_gene,CDR3aa,CDR3nt
-,-,TRBJ2-2,TRBV12-5,CASGLVRGTTGELFF,TGTGCTAGTGGTTTGGTACGCGGGACCACCGGGGAGCTGTTTTTT
TRBD2,few,TRBJ2-1,TRBV6-1,CASNPSGTDLRGQFF,TGTGCCAGCAACCCTAGCGGGACGGACCTTCGTGGGCAGTTCTTC
TRBD1,-,TRBJ1-5,TRBV6-1,CASSDRVQPQHF,TGTGCCAGCTCGGACAGGGTTCAGCCCCAGCATTTT
TRBD1,-,TRBJ2-7,TRBV15,CATSRDREYEQYF,TGTGCCACCAGCAGGGACAGGGAATACGAGCAGTACTTC
-,-,TRBJ1-2,TRBV7-8,CASSTEGQKYGYTF,TGTGCCAGCAGCACAGAAGGGCAGAAGTATGGCTACACCTTC
-,few,TRBJ2-3,TRBV9,CASSSEGQTDTQYF,TGTGCCAGCAGCTCCGAAGGACAGACAGATACGCAGTATTTT
-,-,TRBJ2-5,TRBV5-1,CASSSGPSSPGYF,TGCGCCAGCAGCTCGGGACCTAGCTCTCCCGGGTACTTC
-,-,TRBJ2-5,TRBV4-2,CASSQAPPQGLETQYF,TGTGCCAGCAGCCAAGCTCCCCCCCAGGGTCTAGAGACCCAGTACTTC
TRBD1,-,TRBJ1-4,TRBV5-4,CASSLGAGGEEKLFF,TGTGCCAGCAGCTTGGGAGCAGGGGGCGAGGAAAAACTGTTTTTT
TRBD1,-,TRBJ2-5,TRBV7-7,CASSGQGGETQYF,TGTGCTAGCAGCGGACAGGGAGGAGAGACCCAGTACTTC
-,-,TRBJ2-7,TRBV7-2,CASSGVQASSYEQYF,TGTGCCAGCAGCGGGGTGCAAGCCAGCTCCTACGAGCAGTACTTC
-,few,TRBJ2-1,TRBV11-2,CASSLDWPYNEQFF,TGTGCCAGCAGCTTAGATTGGCCTTACAATGAGCAGTTCTTC
TRBD2,-,TRBJ2-5,TRBV15,CATSIPTGLAGGETQYF,TGTGCCACCAGCATCCCCACCGGACTAGCGGGAGGAGAGACCCAGTACTTC
-,-,TRBJ2-7,TRBV6-1,CASREPGGNYEQYF,TGTGCCAGCAGGGAACCCGGGGGAAACTACGAGCAGTACTTC
-,few,TRBJ1-1,TRBV6-1,CASSEVGRTEAFF,TGTGCCAGCAGTGAGGTTGGGCGGACTGAAGCTTTCTTT
-,-,TRBJ2-3,TRBV5-1,CASSLFYGTTDTQYF,TGCGCCAGCAGCTTGTTTTATGGTACCACAGATACGCAGTATTTT
-,-,TRBJ2-5,TRBV29-1,CSVEDRRAQETQYF,TGCAGCGTTGAAGATCGAAGGGCCCAAGAGACCCAGTACTTC